What follows is one TCR beta chain and its context. Its antigen is still unknown. The V segment lost 1 base and the J segment 8 bases; nucleotides outside the gene matches: 5. The CDR3 consists of 13 residues. Germline CDR1 GTSNPN, CDR2 SVGIG (reference sequence). This sample is part of a study of radiotherapy plus CTLA-4 blockade in lung cancer. Study in general: Across the patients, objective responses occurred in 18%, and disease control in under 40%.

CTLA-4 blockade with ipilimumab, together with focal radiation, was given to patients with chemo-refractory metastatic non-small-cell lung cancer. Regarding the study as a whole: Early blood T cell clone dynamics reportedly forecast response best, with interferon-beta. In blood, TCR clones derived from the tumor expanded after radiotherapy plus ipilimumab.

Generated by immunoSEQ multiplex PCR, the TCRdb table keeps only in-frame clones and is missing some. There are tens of thousands of clones in the sample; around four fifths occur only once, and 0.82% lies in the top ten. The chain combines TRBV30 with TRBJ1-2, with 9 bases identical to TRBD1. The source was peripheral blood, collected from a patient treated with radiotherapy plus ipilimumab. The TCR sequence derives from a human donor with non-small cell lung cancer who had stable disease on radiotherapy plus ipilimumab. For the CDR3, the DNA is TGTGCCTGGAGTGCCGGGACAGGGACGGGCTACACCTTC. As protein: CAWSAGTGTGYTF.